What follows are 15 T cell receptor beta chains derived from one specimen sequenced in a study of CD8+CD57+ T cells in acquired aplastic anemia. TCR beta VDJ combinations and CDR3 sequences were profiled from genomic DNA. Each CDR3 protein gets one entry after TCRdb re-called the reads with MiXCR. Altogether hundreds of thousands of distinct CDR3 sequences are present, 55% to 60% being singletons, with the ten largest covering 6.5% to 10%. Sequencing used sorted CD4+, CD8+, or CD8+CD57+ T cells (not recorded which) from PBMCs. The receptors were gathered from a human donor with severe aplastic anemia or a healthy control (not recorded which).

The V gene is TRBV20-1, the J gene TRBJ1-1; D remains unclear. CDR1 is DFQATT and CDR2 is SNEGSKA in the germline V gene (reference sequence). This CDR3 comprises 14 residues. Trimming pared 6 bases from V and 0 bases from J, leaving 14 bases between. The chain's CDR3 is CSAVKTEMNTEAFF. Here the CDR3 DNA reads TGCAGTGCCGTAAAGACGGAAATGAACACTGAAGCTTTCTTT.

The V gene is TRBV25-1, the J gene TRBJ2-5; 8 bases match TRBD1. The CDR3 contains 14 residues. Per germline, CDR1 MGHDK and CDR2 SYGVNS. The V gene end was trimmed by 3 bases and the J gene end by 4 bases; junction bases not matched to a gene: 4. The CDR3 reads CASSELQGGETQYF. In DNA, the CDR3 is TGTGCCAGCAGTGAGCTACAGGGGGGAGAGACCCAGTACTTC.

This clonotype was recorded once. A read error may account for a junction end that differs from germline. J is TRBJ1-3 and V is TRBV7-9, with D perhaps TRBD1 (5 bases). Germline CDR1 is SEHNR and CDR2 is FQNEAQ (reference sequence). CDR3 size: 12 residues. The CDR3 DNA is TGCGCCGGAAAGGAGACAGCCAACACCATATATTTT. As protein: CAGKETANTIYF.

The rearrangement links TRBV20-1 to TRBJ2-7; perhaps TRBD2 as D (5 bases). Germline loops: CDR1 DFQATT, CDR2 SNEGSKA (reference sequence). The V and J ends lost 4 bases and 3 bases respectively, with 19 bases between them. This CDR3 is 15 amino acids long. Here the CDR3 reads CSATHPTRRSYEQYF. CDR3 nucleotide sequence: TGCAGTGCTACCCATCCGACGCGGAGGAGCTACGAGCAGTACTTC.

The chain recombines TRBV7-3 with TRBJ1-2, with TRBD1 as a possible D gene (6 bases). Germline V CDR1 and CDR2: SGHTA, FQGTGA. Trimming took 4 bases from V and 4 from J, leaving 10 bases between them. This CDR3 has 13 amino acids. The CDR3 loop reads CASSSRGLYGYTF. The CDR3 DNA reads TGTGCCAGCAGCTCCAGGGGCCTCTATGGCTACACCTTC. The variable domain in full, completed from reference TRBV7-3 and TRBJ1-2, reads GAGVSQTPSNKVTEKGKYVELRCDPISGHTALYWYRQSLGQGPEFLIYFQGTGAADDSGLPNDRFFAVRPEGSVSTLKIQRTERGDSAVYLCASSSRGLYGYTFGSGTRLTVV.

The CDR3 sequence is CASSLFANRAFF. The CDR3, as DNA: TGTGCCAGCAGCTTGTTCGCGAACAGGGCTTTCTTT. The V call is TRBV5-6, the J call TRBJ1-1, with D perhaps matching TRBD1 (5 bases). The germline V gene has CDR1 SGHDT and CDR2 YYEEEE. The V gene lost 1 base and the J gene lost 11 bases, with 12 bases spanning the gap. This CDR3 comprises 12 residues.

The table lists this clonotype with a count of one. CDR3 amino acids: CASSLRGLAGITRETQYF. The CDR3 DNA reads TGTGCCAGCAGCTTAAGGGGGCTAGCGGGTATCACCCGGGAGACCCAGTACTTC. The chain is built from TRBV7-8 and TRBJ2-5; a weak D match, TRBD2 (8 bases). Germline V gene sequence: CDR1 SGHVS, CDR2 FQNEAQ. Trimming took 2 bases from V and 5 from J, leaving 24 bases between them. This CDR3 has 18 residues.

At least ten counts were recorded for this clonotype. The chain links TRBV11-2 to TRBJ2-3; D might be TRBD2 (5 bases). The V and J ends lost 5 bases and 5 bases respectively, with 20 bases between them. Per germline, CDR1 SGHAT and CDR2 FQNNGV. CDR3 size: 16 residues. In DNA form, the CDR3 reads TGTGCCAGCAGCCGGGTTTTTTTCGGGGAAGGAGATACGCAGTATTTT. This sequence encodes CASSRVFFGEGDTQYF. Supplemented by reference TRBV11-2 and TRBJ2-3, the full variable domain reads EAGVAQSPRYKIIEKRQSVAFWCNPISGHATLYWYQQILGQGPKLLIQFQNNGVVDDSQLPKDRFSAERLKGVDSTLKIQPAKLEDSAVYLCASSRVFFGEGDTQYFGPGTRLTVL.

At least ten counts were recorded for this clonotype. The chain is built from TRBV19 and TRBJ1-5; D possibly corresponds to TRBD1 (6 bases). Germline CDR1 reads LNHDA; CDR2 reads SQIVND (reference sequence). This CDR3 is built from 15 residues. V lost 4 bases to trimming and J lost 2 bases, with 12 bases between them. CDR3 nucleotide sequence: TGTGCCAGTAGTAGTCAGGGGTTAGGCAATCAGCCCCAGCATTTT. Protein product: CASSSQGLGNQPQHF. Variable domain in full (rest from reference TRBV19 and TRBJ1-5): DGGITQSPKYLFRKEGQNVTLSCEQNLNHDAMYWYRQDPGQGLRLIYYSQIVNDFQKGDIAEGYSVSREKKESFPLTVTSAQKNPTAFYLCASSSQGLGNQPQHFGDGTRLSIL.

This clonotype was observed at least ten times. The chain uses TRBV6-6 and TRBJ2-7; D gene ambiguous. V lost 4 bases, J lost 7 bases, and 14 bases lay in between. The germline gives CDR1 MNHNY, CDR2 SVGAGI (reference sequence). The CDR3 contains 13 residues. CDR3 amino acids: CASSFSETGEQYF. The CDR3 DNA reads as TGTGCCAGCAGTTTTTCCGAGACTGGAGAGCAGTACTTC.

This clonotype was counted at least ten times. The chain joins TRBV9 to TRBJ2-3; 14 bases agree with TRBD2. Germline CDR1 SGDLS, CDR2 YYNGEE. CDR3 length: 18 residues. The V and J ends lost 4 bases and 1 base, in that order; junction bases with no gene match: 8. This chain's CDR3 is CASSYRLAGGPGTDTQYF. CDR3 nucleotides: TGTGCCAGCAGCTACCGACTAGCGGGGGGGCCTGGCACAGATACGCAGTATTTT.

The chain recombines TRBV24-1 with TRBJ2-2; either TRBD1 or TRBD2 may supply D (6 bases each). Trimming pared 4 bases from V and 4 bases from J, leaving 24 bases between. The CDR3 is made up of 19 amino acids. Germline V gene lookup returns CDR1 KGHDR and CDR2 SFDVKD. The CDR3 protein is CATSEECLYREDCTGELFF. The CDR3 DNA follows: TGTGCCACCAGTGAGGAATGTTTATACAGGGAGGACTGCACCGGGGAGCTGTTTTTT.

As for this clonotype: One end of the junction is discordant with germline, which a read error may explain. The chain combines TRBV2 with TRBJ2-7; a possible D gene is TRBD2 (7 bases). Germline V gene lookup returns CDR1 SNHLY and CDR2 FYNNEI. CDR3 length equals 12 residues. The CDR3 coding sequence is TGTGCCAGCACAGAGGACAGCCTTGGGGGGGTCTTC. Translation: CASTEDSLGGVF.

The V gene is TRBV9, the J gene TRBJ2-7; D possibly corresponds to TRBD2 (5 bases). With 0 bases removed from V and 5 bases from J, the gap between germline ends came to 12 bases. This CDR3 is 14 amino acids long. Germline values: CDR1 SGDLS, CDR2 YYNGEE. The CDR3 region has the DNA TGTGCCAGCAGCGTAGAGGCTAGCTACCACGAGCAGTACTTC. Amino acids: CASSVEASYHEQYF.

This clonotype was seen only a few times. The chain couples TRBV11-3 to TRBJ2-7, with 7 positions matching TRBD1. The CDR3 length is 15 residues. Germline CDR1 SGHNT, CDR2 YENEEA. Trimming took 1 base from V and 1 from J; bases not matched to a gene: 4. The CDR3 DNA is TGTGCCAGCAGCTTAGTCGGGACAGTGTCCTACGAGCAGTACTTC. It is translated as CASSLVGTVSYEQYF.